What follows are 32 T cell receptor beta chains derived from one specimen sequenced in a study of blood T cell repertoires in COVID-19. Some clones are missing from TCRdb's copy, which holds only in-frame ones; the method was immunoSEQ multiplex PCR. The sample comprises roughly 250,000 clones, over 80% of which are singletons, and 0.95% to 1.5% rests with the top ten. Sequencing used PBMCs or T cells enriched from blood (not recorded which). These receptors came from a human donor in a cohort exposed to, infected with or recovered from COVID-19 (not recorded which). The donor label of this sample is uncertain.

This rearrangement joins TRBV6-5 to TRBJ2-7, with D possibly matching TRBD1 (5 bases). CDR1 is MNHEY, CDR2 SVGAGI, per germline. The CDR3 runs to 11 residues. The V and J ends lost 6 bases and 3 bases respectively, with 6 bases between them. The CDR3 nucleotides are TGTGCCAGCAGCAGGGACTACGAGCAGTACTTC. The encoded protein is CASSRDYEQYF.

The chain links TRBV25-1 to TRBJ1-2; D remains ambiguous. V dropped 5 bases and J dropped 0 bases, with 7 bases sitting between them. The CDR3 runs 13 residues. The germline V gene has CDR1 MGHDK and CDR2 SYGVNS. This CDR3 reads CASSLAANYGYTF. Written as DNA, the CDR3 is TGTGCCAGCAGTTTGGCAGCTAACTATGGCTACACCTTC.

The chain links TRBV29-1 to TRBJ2-7; 7 bases align to TRBD2. The germline V gene encodes CDR1 SQVTM and CDR2 ANQGSEA. V gave up 3 bases and J gave up 2 bases; unmatched junction bases: 1. The CDR3 runs to 12 residues. The CDR3 region is CSVEGGTYEQYF. Written as DNA, the CDR3 is TGCAGCGTTGAGGGGGGGACCTACGAGCAGTACTTC.

The rearrangement joins TRBV5-8 to TRBJ1-2; D is perhaps TRBD1 (5 bases). V shed 0 bases and J shed 4 bases, with 16 bases lying between them. CDR3 length: 16 residues. The germline V gene has CDR1 SGHTS and CDR2 YDEGEE. Here the CDR3 reads CASSLAFMGQSYGYTF. In DNA, the CDR3 is TGTGCCAGCAGCTTGGCCTTTATGGGGCAGAGCTATGGCTACACCTTC. The full variable domain, in which reference TRBV5-8 and TRBJ1-2 provide the parts outside the CDR3, is EAGVTQSPTHLIKTRGQQATLRCSPISGHTSVYWYQQALGLGLQFLLWYDEGEERNRGNFPPRFSGRQFPNYSSELNVNALELEDSALYLCASSLAFMGQSYGYTFGSGTRLTVV.

Written as DNA, the CDR3 is TGTGCCAGTAGTAGCCCCCGGACTAGCGGGGCCACAGATACGCAGTATTTT. It is translated as CASSSPRTSGATDTQYF. The V gene is TRBV19, the J gene TRBJ2-3; 12 bases fit TRBD2. The junction had 7 bases not matched to a gene; V was cut back by 4 bases and J by 2 bases. The CDR3 consists of 17 residues. Germline V CDR1 and CDR2: LNHDA, SQIVND (reference sequence).

This chain joins TRBV13 and TRBJ1-3; TRBD1 aligns across 9 bases. The germline CDR1 and CDR2 sequences are PRHDT and FYEKMQ (reference sequence). This CDR3 has 17 amino acids. J was trimmed by 7 bases and V by 6 bases; bases with no gene match: 16. CDR3 nucleotides: TGTGCCAGCAGGGCCTTTGGGGACAGGGTACGACGGAACACCATATATTTT. It codes for CASRAFGDRVRRNTIYF.

CDR3 coding DNA: TGTGCCAGTAGTACCGCCAGCGGGGGCTTCTCCTACGAGCAGTACTTC. Translating gives CASSTASGGFSYEQYF. This rearrangement joins TRBV19 to TRBJ2-7, with TRBD2 identical over 8 bases. J was trimmed by 0 bases and V by 4 bases; bases with no gene match: 8. The CDR3 has 16 amino acids. CDR1 is LNHDA and CDR2 is SQIVND in the germline V gene (reference sequence). Looking up the rest from reference TRBV19 and TRBJ2-7 gives the full variable domain: DGGITQSPKYLFRKEGQNVTLSCEQNLNHDAMYWYRQDPGQGLRLIYYSQIVNDFQKGDIAEGYSVSREKKESFPLTVTSAQKNPTAFYLCASSTASGGFSYEQYFGPGTRLTVT.

The genes are TRBV5-5 and TRBJ2-2; 8 bases agree with TRBD1. Trimming at V came to 1 base and at J to 0 bases, leaving 8 bases not matched to a gene. The CDR3 covers 18 residues. CDR1 and CDR2 (germline): SGHKS, YYEKEE (reference sequence). CDR3 region: CASSLSQGVLANTGELFF. The CDR3 nucleotides are TGTGCCAGCAGCTTGTCACAGGGGGTACTCGCGAACACCGGGGAGCTGTTTTTT.

The rearrangement joins TRBV29-1 to TRBJ2-7, with D uncertain. The CDR3 is 11 residues long. Germline CDR1 is SQVTM and CDR2 is ANQGSEA. V gave up 0 bases and J gave up 4 bases, with 4 bases separating them. CDR3 loop: CSVEDRYEQYF. The CDR3 nucleotides are TGCAGCGTTGAAGACAGGTACGAGCAGTACTTC.

This chain connects TRBV2 to TRBJ2-7; D gene ambiguous. The CDR3 has 14 amino acids. CDR1 SNHLY and CDR2 FYNNEI come from the germline V gene. Trimming cost V 1 base and J 2 bases, with 9 bases left between them. CDR3 residues: CASSEGWQTYEQYF. The CDR3 nucleotides read TGTGCCAGCAGTGAAGGATGGCAGACCTACGAGCAGTACTTC.

The rearrangement links TRBV4-1 to TRBJ1-6, with 7 nucleotides matching TRBD1. The ends lost 0 bases at V and 9 bases at J; junction bases unmatched: 5. The CDR3 is 15 amino acids. CDR1 and CDR2 from the germline V gene are MGHRA and YSYEKL. DNA of the CDR3: TGCGCCAGCAGCCAAGATCAGACAGGGTTTTCACCCCTCCACTTT. Translation gives CASSQDQTGFSPLHF.

This chain links TRBV6-5 with TRBJ1-5, with 8 positions matching TRBD1. V lost 4 bases, J lost 6 bases, and 11 bases stayed unmatched. CDR3 size: 16 residues. Germline loops: CDR1 MNHEY, CDR2 SVGAGI. The CDR3 sequence is CASSSLDRAGSQPQHF. The CDR3, as DNA: TGTGCCAGCAGTTCTTTGGACAGGGCGGGGAGTCAGCCCCAGCATTTT.

The chain employs TRBV6-2 or TRBV6-3 and TRBJ1-2; maybe TRBD1 (6 bases). Germline V gene sequence: CDR1 MNHEY, CDR2 SVGEGT. The V end lost 2 bases, the J end lost 5 bases, and 18 bases lay between the germline ends. The CDR3 covers 16 residues. CDR3 bases: TGTGCCAGCAGTTACCCGCAGACAGGTAAAGGGTATGGCTACACCTTC. Protein product: CASSYPQTGKGYGYTF.

This clone was picked up many times. This chain joins TRBV6-6 and TRBJ1-5, with D perhaps TRBD1 (6 bases). V gave up 5 bases and J gave up 1 base, with 18 bases separating them. This CDR3 region has 17 residues. Germline CDR1 MNHNY, CDR2 SVGAGI (reference sequence). The DNA of the CDR3 is TGTGCCAGCAGTCGGGGGGCAAGACAGGAGAGCAATCAGCCCCAGCATTTT. Translated: CASSRGARQESNQPQHF.

The V gene is TRBV19, the J gene TRBJ1-6; tentatively, D is TRBD1 (5 bases). Germline CDR1 and CDR2: LNHDA and SQIVND (reference sequence). Deletions cut 10 bases from V and 2 bases from J, with 6 bases between. This CDR3 is 12 amino acids long. The DNA of the CDR3 is TGTGCCACAGGGACCTATAATTCACCCCTCCACTTT. Protein product: CATGTYNSPLHF.

This chain links TRBV13 with TRBJ2-5; possibly TRBD2 for D (7 bases). The CDR3 length is 14 residues. Trimming cost V 5 bases and J 3 bases, with 13 bases left between them. CDR1 PRHDT and CDR2 FYEKMQ come from the germline V gene (reference sequence). CDR3 in amino acids: CASSRGDTEETQYF. For the CDR3, the DNA is TGTGCCAGCAGCCGGGGGGACACTGAAGAGACCCAGTACTTC.

The V call is TRBV4-1, the J call TRBJ1-3; TRBD1 agrees at 7 bases. This CDR3 comprises 15 residues. V lost 4 bases, J lost 1 base, and 4 bases stayed unmatched. Germline loops: CDR1 MGHRA, CDR2 YSYEKL. The CDR3 DNA is TGCGCCAGCAGCCCAGCCAGGGGGTCTGGAAACACCATATATTTT. It encodes CASSPARGSGNTIYF.

The rearrangement joins TRBV3-1 (or the pseudogene TRBV3-2) to TRBJ2-3, with TRBD1 identical over 9 bases. Germline V gene data show CDR1 as LGHDT and CDR2 as YNNKEL (reference sequence). V was pared by 4 bases and J by 3 bases, with 11 bases of the junction left unmatched. The CDR3 is 17 amino acids. The CDR3 region is CASSRTQGAQDTDTQYF. The CDR3 region has the DNA TGTGCCAGCAGCCGAACACAGGGGGCGCAGGATACAGATACGCAGTATTTT.

The rearrangement joins TRBV18 to TRBJ2-2; 9 nucleotides align to TRBD1. The germline V gene has CDR1 KGHSH and CDR2 LQKENI. V shed 1 base and J 5 bases; nucleotides not matched to a gene: 5. There are 16 residues in the CDR3. DNA of the CDR3: TGTGCCAGCTCACCACTTGGGACAGGGCGGACCGGGGAGCTGTTTTTT. It translates to CASSPLGTGRTGELFF. Using reference TRBV18 and TRBJ2-2 for the parts outside the CDR3, the full variable domain is NAGVMQNPRHLVRRRGQEARLRCSPMKGHSHVYWYRQLPEEGLKFMVYLQKENIIDESGMPKERFSAEFPKEGPSILRIQQVVRGDSAAYFCASSPLGTGRTGELFFGEGSRLTVL.

The chain recombines TRBV7-9 with TRBJ2-7; the match to TRBD2 covers 15 bases. J gave up 0 bases and V 3 bases, and 6 bases lay outside the gene matches. The CDR3 is 18 residues long. Germline V gene data show CDR1 as SEHNR and CDR2 as FQNEAQ (reference sequence). CDR3 in amino acids: CASSLGTSGGSFSYEQYF. The DNA of the CDR3 is TGTGCCAGCAGCTTGGGGACTAGCGGGGGGTCGTTCTCCTACGAGCAGTACTTC.

The chain recombines TRBV4-1 with TRBJ1-3; D ambiguous. The germline V gene has CDR1 MGHRA and CDR2 YSYEKL. The CDR3 contains 15 residues. Trimming removed 3 bases from V and 1 base from J, with 10 bases in between. The DNA for the CDR3 is TGCGCCAGCAGCCAGAACGAGAGGTCTGGAAACACCATATATTTT. Its protein product is CASSQNERSGNTIYF.

The chain has TRBV3-1 (or the pseudogene TRBV3-2) and TRBJ1-3; no clear D. Germline V gene data show CDR1 as LGHDT and CDR2 as YNNKEL (reference sequence). V was cut by 4 bases and J by 0 bases, with 7 bases left in between. The CDR3 length is 14 residues. CDR3: CASSRSNSGNTIYF. DNA for the CDR3: TGTGCCAGCAGCCGGAGTAACTCTGGAAACACCATATATTTT.

The gene calls are TRBV25-1 and TRBJ2-1; D gene uncertain. Trimming removed 1 base from V and 4 bases from J, with 5 bases in between. The CDR3 has 13 amino acids. Per the germline V gene, CDR1 is MGHDK and CDR2 is SYGVNS. CDR3 residues: CASSESPYNEQFF. In DNA, the CDR3 is TGTGCCAGCAGTGAATCCCCGTACAATGAGCAGTTCTTC.

The gene calls are TRBV7-2 and TRBJ2-1; perhaps TRBD2 as D (5 bases). V was clipped by 6 bases and J by 7 bases, with 13 bases between them. The CDR3 has 13 amino acids. CDR1 and CDR2 from the germline V gene are SGHTA and FQGNSA. The CDR3 protein is CASRAGGENEQFF. CDR3 bases: TGTGCCAGCAGAGCTGGAGGTGAAAATGAGCAGTTCTTC.

The V gene is TRBV7-9, the J gene TRBJ2-2; perhaps TRBD1 as D (6 bases). The V gene lost 4 bases and the J gene lost 8 bases, with 11 bases spanning the gap. The germline V gene has CDR1 SEHNR and CDR2 FQNEAQ (reference sequence). The CDR3 consists of 13 residues. The CDR3 DNA is TGTGCCAGCAGCTCACAGGGCTGGGGGGAGCTGTTTTTT. Translating it yields CASSSQGWGELFF.

The rearrangement links TRBV27 to TRBJ2-3, with 10 bases identical to TRBD2. Germline V lookup: CDR1 MNHEY, CDR2 SMNVEV (reference sequence). V gave up 6 bases and J gave up 6 bases; unmatched junction bases: 15. The CDR3 has 17 residues. The CDR3 reads CASSPLLAGTLRDTQYF. The CDR3 region has the DNA TGTGCCAGCAGCCCTTTACTAGCGGGGACCTTAAGGGATACGCAGTATTTT.

The chain recombines TRBV10-2 with TRBJ2-1; 12 positions agree with TRBD2. CDR1 is WSHSY and CDR2 is SAAADI in the germline V gene. CDR3 length: 16 amino acids. With V trimmed by 10 bases and J by 10 bases, 17 bases remained unmatched. The CDR3 reads CATSTPLAGGPWEQFF. The CDR3 coding sequence is TGCGCCACCTCCACCCCCCTAGCGGGGGGGCCTTGGGAGCAGTTCTTC.

The chain is built from TRBV2 and TRBJ2-7; 7 bases match TRBD1. This CDR3 comprises 13 residues. CDR1 is SNHLY, CDR2 FYNNEI, per germline. V shed 3 bases, J shed 6 bases, and the junction held 5 bases outside the gene matches. CDR3 sequence: CASSEDRTGEQYF. The CDR3 DNA is TGTGCCAGCAGTGAGGACAGGACAGGCGAGCAGTACTTC.

This clone occurred a few times. The genes are TRBV10-3 and TRBJ1-4; 9 bases line up with TRBD1. Germline V gene sequence: CDR1 ENHRY, CDR2 SYGVKD. The CDR3 spans 14 residues. The V segment lost 7 bases and the J segment 8 bases; nucleotides outside the gene matches: 8. The CDR3 region has the DNA TGTGCCATCAAGGAAGGGACAGGGCGGGAAAAACTGTTTTTT. It is translated as CAIKEGTGREKLFF.

This rearrangement joins TRBV18 to TRBJ1-5; 10 bases are shared with TRBD1. CDR3 length: 17 amino acids. Germline assignment: CDR1 KGHSH and CDR2 LQKENI. After removal of 4 bases from V and 3 bases from J, the junction contained 9 bases not matched to a gene. CDR3 sequence reads: CASSRSGQGSINQPQHF. The CDR3 DNA follows: TGTGCCAGCTCACGTTCGGGACAGGGGTCAATCAATCAGCCCCAGCATTTT.

The CDR3 coding sequence is TGTGCCAGCAGCCAAGATTATGGACTTCTAGGCCGTGCCTACGAGCAGTACTTC. Its translation is CASSQDYGLLGRAYEQYF. The chain carries TRBV4-2 and TRBJ2-7; maybe TRBD2 (5 bases). The CDR3 runs to 18 residues. CDR1 LGHNA and CDR2 YNFKEQ come from the germline V gene. V lost 0 bases and J lost 2, with 20 bases in between.

CDR3 DNA sequence: TGTGCCAGCAGTTTAGGAGGAGGGCAGCCCCAGCATTTT. Translated: CASSLGGGQPQHF. V usage is TRBV12-3 or TRBV12-4 and J usage is TRBJ1-5; D is ambiguous. This CDR3 has 13 residues. The ends were cut back, 1 base at V and 7 bases at J, with 8 bases in the middle.